The clone carrying this T cell receptor beta chain occurred many times. The record originates from a study of regulatory T cells in long-lasting Graves disease. The CDR3 has 15 residues. Germline assignment: CDR1 SGDLS and CDR2 YYNGEE. J lost 4 bases, V lost 3 bases, and 7 bases had no gene match. Time point specified: newly diagnosed GD, antithyroid drugs for less than 3 months. The TCR library was prepared using RNA isolated from PBMCs. Construction of the TCR beta libraries employed iRepertoire HTBI primers in conjunction with Arm-PCR of CDR3 regions. TCRdb re-analysed the multiplex PCR reads in MiXCR, keeping a single row per CDR3 protein. Of 250,000 to 400,000 distinct CDR3 sequences detected, 18% appear once; the ten largest clones hold 38%.

This clonotype was sampled from a female donor with Graves disease. The chain recombines TRBV9 with TRBJ2-5, with TRBD2 matching over 9 bases. The sequencing here drew on peripheral blood mononuclear cells (PBMCs), taken at new diagnosis, from a patient treated with antithyroid drugs. The CDR3 coding sequence is TGTGCCAGCAGCGCGGGCGGCGGGAGGGGAGAGACCCAGTACTTC. The encoded protein is CASSAGGGRGETQYF.